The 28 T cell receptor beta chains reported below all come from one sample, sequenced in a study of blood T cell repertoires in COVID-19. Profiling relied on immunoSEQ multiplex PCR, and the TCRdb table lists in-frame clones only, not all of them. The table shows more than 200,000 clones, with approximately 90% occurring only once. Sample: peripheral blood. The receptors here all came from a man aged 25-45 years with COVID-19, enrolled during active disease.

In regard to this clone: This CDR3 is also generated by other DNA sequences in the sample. CDR3 amino acids: CASSVGQDYGYTF. The CDR3 region has the DNA TGTGCCAGCAGCGTGGGACAGGACTATGGCTACACCTTC. The chain has TRBV9 and TRBJ1-2; 8 bases line up with TRBD1. Germline lookup yields CDR1 SGDLS and CDR2 YYNGEE. V shed 2 bases and J 3 bases; nucleotides not matched to a gene: 0. The CDR3 spans 13 residues.

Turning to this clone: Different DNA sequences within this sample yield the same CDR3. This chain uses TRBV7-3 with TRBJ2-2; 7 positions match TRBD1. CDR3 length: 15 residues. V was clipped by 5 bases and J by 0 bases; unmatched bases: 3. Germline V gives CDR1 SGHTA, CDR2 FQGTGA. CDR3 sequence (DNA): TGTGCCAGCAGCCCCGGGACAGCGAACACCGGGGAGCTGTTTTTT. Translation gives CASSPGTANTGELFF.

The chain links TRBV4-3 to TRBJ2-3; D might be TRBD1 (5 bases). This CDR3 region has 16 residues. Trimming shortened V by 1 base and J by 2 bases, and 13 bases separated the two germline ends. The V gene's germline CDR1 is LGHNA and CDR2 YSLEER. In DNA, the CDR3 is TGCGCCAGCAGCCAAGGGGGCGGTATCGTCACAGATACGCAGTATTTT. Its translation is CASSQGGGIVTDTQYF.

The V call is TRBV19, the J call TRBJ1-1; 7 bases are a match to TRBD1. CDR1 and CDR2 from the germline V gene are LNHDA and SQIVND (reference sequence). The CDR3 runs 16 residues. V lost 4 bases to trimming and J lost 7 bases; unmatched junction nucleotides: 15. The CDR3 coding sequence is TGTGCCAGTAGTACCACCTGGGACAGAGAAAAGTGTGAAGCTTTCTTT. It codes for CASSTTWDREKCEAFF.

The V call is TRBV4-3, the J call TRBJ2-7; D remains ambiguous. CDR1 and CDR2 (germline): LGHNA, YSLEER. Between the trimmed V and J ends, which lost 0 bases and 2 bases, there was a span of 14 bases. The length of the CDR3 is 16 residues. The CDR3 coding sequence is TGCGCCAGCAGCCAAGATCGAGGCAGTCCTCCCTACGAGCAGTACTTC. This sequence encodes CASSQDRGSPPYEQYF.

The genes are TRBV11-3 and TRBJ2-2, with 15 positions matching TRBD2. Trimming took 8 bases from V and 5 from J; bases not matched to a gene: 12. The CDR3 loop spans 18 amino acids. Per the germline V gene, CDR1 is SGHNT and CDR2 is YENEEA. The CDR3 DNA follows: TGTGCCAGCCGACCCGGGACTAGCGGGAGGAGGAGTACCGGGGAGCTGTTTTTT. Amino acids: CASRPGTSGRRSTGELFF. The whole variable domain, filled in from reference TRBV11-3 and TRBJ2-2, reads EAGVVQSPRYKIIEKKQPVAFWCNPISGHNTLYWYLQNLGQGPELLIRYENEEAVDDSQLPKDRFSAERLKGVDSTLKIQPAELGDSAVYLCASRPGTSGRRSTGELFFGEGSRLTVL.

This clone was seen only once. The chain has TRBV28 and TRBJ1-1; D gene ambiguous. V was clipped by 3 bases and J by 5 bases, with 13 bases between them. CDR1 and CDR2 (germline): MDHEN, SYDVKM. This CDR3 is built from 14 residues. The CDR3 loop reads CASSLVSRGTEAFF. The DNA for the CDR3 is TGTGCCAGCAGTTTGGTCTCCCGAGGGACTGAAGCTTTCTTT.

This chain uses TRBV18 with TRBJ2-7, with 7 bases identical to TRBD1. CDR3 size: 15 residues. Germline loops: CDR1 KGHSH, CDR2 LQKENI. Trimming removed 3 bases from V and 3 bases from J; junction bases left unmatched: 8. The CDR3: CASSPRRGSDYEQYF. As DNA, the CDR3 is TGTGCCAGCTCACCCCGCAGGGGGTCAGACTACGAGCAGTACTTC.

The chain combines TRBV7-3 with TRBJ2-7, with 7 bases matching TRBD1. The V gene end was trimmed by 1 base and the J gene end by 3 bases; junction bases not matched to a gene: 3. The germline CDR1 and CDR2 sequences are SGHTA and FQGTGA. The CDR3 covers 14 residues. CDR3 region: CASSLNRDSYEQYF. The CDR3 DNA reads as TGTGCCAGCAGCTTAAACAGGGACAGCTACGAGCAGTACTTC.

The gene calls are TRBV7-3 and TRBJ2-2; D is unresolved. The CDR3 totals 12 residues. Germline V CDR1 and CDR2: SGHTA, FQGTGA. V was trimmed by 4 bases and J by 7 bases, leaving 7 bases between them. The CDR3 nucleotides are TGTGCCAGCAGCTCCCCAGGCGGGGAGCTGTTTTTT. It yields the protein CASSSPGGELFF.

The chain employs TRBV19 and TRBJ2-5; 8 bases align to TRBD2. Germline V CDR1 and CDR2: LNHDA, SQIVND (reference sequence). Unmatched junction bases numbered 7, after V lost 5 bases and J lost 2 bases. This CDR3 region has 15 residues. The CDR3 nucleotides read TGTGCCAGTAGTCTCGGGGGGGCGGGGCAAGAGACCCAGTACTTC. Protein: CASSLGGAGQETQYF.

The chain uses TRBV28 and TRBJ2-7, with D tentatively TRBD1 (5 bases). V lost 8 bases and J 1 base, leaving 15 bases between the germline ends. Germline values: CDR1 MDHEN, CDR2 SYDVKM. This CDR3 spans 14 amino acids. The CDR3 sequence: CASGPRGWSYEQYF. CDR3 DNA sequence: TGTGCCAGCGGTCCAAGGGGATGGTCCTACGAGCAGTACTTC.

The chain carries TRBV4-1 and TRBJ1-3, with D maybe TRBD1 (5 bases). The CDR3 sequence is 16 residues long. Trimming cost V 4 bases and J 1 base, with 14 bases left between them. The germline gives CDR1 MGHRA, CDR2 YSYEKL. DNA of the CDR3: TGCGCCAGCAGCCCTCGCAACCGACAGTCTGGAAACACCATATATTTT. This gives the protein CASSPRNRQSGNTIYF.

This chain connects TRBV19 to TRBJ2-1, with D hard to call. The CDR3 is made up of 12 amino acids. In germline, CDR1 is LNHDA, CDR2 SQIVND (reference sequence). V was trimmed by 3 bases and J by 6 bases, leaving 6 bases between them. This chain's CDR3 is CASSIFSNEQFF. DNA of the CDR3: TGTGCCAGTAGTATCTTTAGCAATGAGCAGTTCTTC.

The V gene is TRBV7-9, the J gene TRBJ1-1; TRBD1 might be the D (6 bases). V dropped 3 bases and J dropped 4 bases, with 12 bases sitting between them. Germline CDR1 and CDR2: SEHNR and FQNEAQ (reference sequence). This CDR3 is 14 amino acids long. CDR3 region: CASSFGTRFTEAFF. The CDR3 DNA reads TGTGCCAGCAGCTTTGGGACAAGGTTCACTGAAGCTTTCTTT.

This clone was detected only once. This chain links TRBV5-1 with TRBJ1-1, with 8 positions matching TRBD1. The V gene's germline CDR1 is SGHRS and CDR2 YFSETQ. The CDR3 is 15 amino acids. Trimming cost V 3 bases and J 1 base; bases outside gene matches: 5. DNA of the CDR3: TGCGCCAGCAGCTCCTCAGGACAGGGGAACACTGAAGCTTTCTTT. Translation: CASSSSGQGNTEAFF.

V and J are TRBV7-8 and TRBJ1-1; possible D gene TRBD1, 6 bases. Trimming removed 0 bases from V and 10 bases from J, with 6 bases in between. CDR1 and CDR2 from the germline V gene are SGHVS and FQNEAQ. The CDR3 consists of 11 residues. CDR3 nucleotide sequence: TGTGCCAGCAGCTTAGCAGGGGGAGCTTTCTTT. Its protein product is CASSLAGGAFF. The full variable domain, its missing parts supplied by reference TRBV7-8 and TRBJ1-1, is GAGVSQSPRYKVAKRGQDVALRCDPISGHVSLFWYQQALGQGPEFLTYFQNEAQLDKSGLPSDRFFAERPEGSVSTLKIQRTQQEDSAVYLCASSLAGGAFFGQGTRLTVV.

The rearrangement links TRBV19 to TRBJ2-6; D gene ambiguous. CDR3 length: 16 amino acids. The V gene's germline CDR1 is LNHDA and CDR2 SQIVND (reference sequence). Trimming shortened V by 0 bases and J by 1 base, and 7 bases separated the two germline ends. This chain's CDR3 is CASSIDPASGANVLTF. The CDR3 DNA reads TGTGCCAGTAGTATAGATCCCGCGTCTGGGGCCAACGTCCTGACTTTC.

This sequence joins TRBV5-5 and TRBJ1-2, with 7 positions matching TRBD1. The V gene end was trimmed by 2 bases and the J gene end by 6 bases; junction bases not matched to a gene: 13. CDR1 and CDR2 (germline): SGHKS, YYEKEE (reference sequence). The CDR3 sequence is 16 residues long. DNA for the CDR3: TGTGCCAGCAGCTTAGAAAGACAGGGCCCACGAAATGGCTACACCTTC. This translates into CASSLERQGPRNGYTF.

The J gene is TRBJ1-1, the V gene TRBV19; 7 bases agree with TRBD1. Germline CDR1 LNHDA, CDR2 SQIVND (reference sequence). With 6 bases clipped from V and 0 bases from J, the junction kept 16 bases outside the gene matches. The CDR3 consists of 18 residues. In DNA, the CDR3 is TGTGCCAGTAGGGAGAGGGGGCCCCCCCCGGTCATGAACACTGAAGCTTTCTTT. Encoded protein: CASRERGPPPVMNTEAFF.

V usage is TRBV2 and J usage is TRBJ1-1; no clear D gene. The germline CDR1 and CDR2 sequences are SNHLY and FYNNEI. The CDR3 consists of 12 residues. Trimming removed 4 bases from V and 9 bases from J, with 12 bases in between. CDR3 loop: CASSGEGSKAFF. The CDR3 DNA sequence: TGTGCCAGCAGTGGCGAGGGTTCCAAAGCTTTCTTT.

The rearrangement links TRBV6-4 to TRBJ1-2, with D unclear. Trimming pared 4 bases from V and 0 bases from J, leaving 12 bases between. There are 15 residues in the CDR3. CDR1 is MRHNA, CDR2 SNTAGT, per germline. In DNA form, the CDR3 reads TGTGCCAGCAGTGCGGCTTCGACTCCTAACTATGGCTACACCTTC. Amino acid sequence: CASSAASTPNYGYTF.

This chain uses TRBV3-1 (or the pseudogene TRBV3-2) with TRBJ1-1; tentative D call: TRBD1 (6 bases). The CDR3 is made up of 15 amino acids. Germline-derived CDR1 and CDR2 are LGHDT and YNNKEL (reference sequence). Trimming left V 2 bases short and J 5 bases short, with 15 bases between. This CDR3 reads CASSQNREAYTEAFF. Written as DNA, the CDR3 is TGTGCCAGCAGCCAAAACAGGGAAGCTTATACTGAAGCTTTCTTT.

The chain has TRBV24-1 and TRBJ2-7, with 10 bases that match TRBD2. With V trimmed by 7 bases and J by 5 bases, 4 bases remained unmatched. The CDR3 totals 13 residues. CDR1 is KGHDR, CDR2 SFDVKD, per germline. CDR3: CATSLAGVDEQYF. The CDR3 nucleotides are TGTGCCACCAGCCTAGCGGGAGTAGACGAGCAGTACTTC.

The chain's CDR3 is CASSLGQGSDTQYF. The DNA of the CDR3 is TGTGCCAGCAGCCTAGGACAGGGGTCAGATACGCAGTATTTT. V usage is TRBV11-2 and J usage is TRBJ2-3; 9 bases line up with TRBD1. Unmatched junction bases numbered 4, after V lost 5 bases and J lost 4 bases. This CDR3 comprises 14 residues. Germline V gene lookup returns CDR1 SGHAT and CDR2 FQNNGV.

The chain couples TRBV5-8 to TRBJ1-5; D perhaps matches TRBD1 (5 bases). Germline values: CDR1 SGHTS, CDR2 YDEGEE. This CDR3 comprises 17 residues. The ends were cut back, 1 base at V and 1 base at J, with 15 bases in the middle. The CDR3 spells CASSLSADSLSNQPQHF. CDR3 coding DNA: TGTGCCAGCAGCTTGAGCGCAGACAGCTTAAGCAATCAGCCCCAGCATTTT.

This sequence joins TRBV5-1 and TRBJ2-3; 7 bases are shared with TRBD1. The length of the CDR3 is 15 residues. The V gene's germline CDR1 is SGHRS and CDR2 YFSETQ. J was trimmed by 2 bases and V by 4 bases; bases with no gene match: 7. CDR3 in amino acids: CASSPGQTLTDTQYF. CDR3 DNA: TGCGCCAGCAGCCCGGGACAGACACTCACAGATACGCAGTATTTT.

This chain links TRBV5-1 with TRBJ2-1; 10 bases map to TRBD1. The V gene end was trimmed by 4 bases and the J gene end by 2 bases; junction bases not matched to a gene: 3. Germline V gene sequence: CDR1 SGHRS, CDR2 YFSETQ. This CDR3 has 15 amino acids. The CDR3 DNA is TGCGCCAGCAGCCCGGGGACAGGGGCCTACAATGAGCAGTTCTTC. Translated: CASSPGTGAYNEQFF.